What follows is one T cell receptor (beta chain) and its context. Its specificity is unknown. Both 60 Vbeta primers and 13 Jbeta primers went into the PCR. Sequencing was performed with immunoSEQ multiplex PCR; in TCRdb, only in-frame clones are kept and a portion is missing. The data contain 72,000 or so clones, around 70% of them singletons. The source of the sample is a study of cytomegalovirus exposure and HLA in healthy donors. Study details: A previous analysis identified 100 million to 120 million unique TCR beta sequences derived from 180 million or so T cells. Findings and limits, study-wide: The authors later found HLA-associated TCR beta chains more clonally expanded than equally common others.

Germline assignment: CDR1 SGHTA and CDR2 FQGTGA. With 2 bases removed from V and 5 bases from J, the gap between germline ends came to 9 bases. The CDR3 has 13 residues. The receptor's source is a human donor in good health. The V gene is TRBV7-3, the J gene TRBJ1-1; D gene unclear. Sequencing was performed on PBMCs. CDR3 in DNA: TGTGCCAGCAGCTTAGGGCCGGTGACTGAAGCTTTCTTT. Translating gives CASSLGPVTEAFF.